This T cell receptor (beta chain) was captured in a study of CD8+CD57+ T cells in acquired aplastic anemia. Study-level background: Average DNA yield from sorted CD4+ and CD8+ cells was around 3 ug.

It was patients with CD8+CD57+ cell expansion by flow cytometry who were chosen for sequencing. V was pared by 4 bases and J by 1 base, with 6 bases of the junction left unmatched. There are 15 residues in the CDR3. CDR1 is ENHRY, CDR2 SYGVKD, per germline. Profiling of TCR beta VDJ combinations and CDR3 sequences used genomic DNA as template. TCRdb called the reads again in MiXCR, with one record for every CDR3 protein. The sample contains 80,000 to 100,000 distinct CDR3 sequences, about 63% of which appear only once. This chain uses TRBV10-3 with TRBJ1-1, with 7 bases aligning to TRBD1. Sequencing was carried out using sorted CD4+, CD8+, or CD8+CD57+ T cells (not recorded which) from PBMCs. This TCR was recovered from a human donor with aplastic anemia. The CDR3 sequence: CAISARQGPNTEAFF. In DNA form, the CDR3 reads TGTGCCATCAGTGCCCGACAGGGACCGAACACTGAAGCTTTCTTT.